The T cell receptor beta chain under discussion was sequenced for a study of blood T cell repertoires in COVID-19. Study-level information: T cells, B-cell-depleted T cells, or PBMCs supplied cDNA or gDNA.

Germline values: CDR1 SEHNR, CDR2 FQNEAQ (reference sequence). This CDR3 is built from 17 residues. Trimming left V 1 base short and J 1 base short, with 16 bases between. In the authors' workflow: Cell counts per sample came from amplifying reference gene primers. The repertoire was sequenced with immunoSEQ multiplex PCR; TCRdb's copy has only in-frame clones and lacks some. V and J calls and clone size are those listed in that table; D and trimming were worked out from the DNA. The sample holds some 340,000 clones, about 86% seen once. This rearrangement joins TRBV7-9 to TRBJ1-2; D gene uncertain. Input material: peripheral blood. The receptor's source is a man aged 30 to 39 with active or convalescent COVID-19. The CDR3 DNA reads TGTGCCAGCAGCTTAGGGGGAGACCGACATTATAACTATGGCTACACCTTC. The encoded protein is CASSLGGDRHYNYGYTF.